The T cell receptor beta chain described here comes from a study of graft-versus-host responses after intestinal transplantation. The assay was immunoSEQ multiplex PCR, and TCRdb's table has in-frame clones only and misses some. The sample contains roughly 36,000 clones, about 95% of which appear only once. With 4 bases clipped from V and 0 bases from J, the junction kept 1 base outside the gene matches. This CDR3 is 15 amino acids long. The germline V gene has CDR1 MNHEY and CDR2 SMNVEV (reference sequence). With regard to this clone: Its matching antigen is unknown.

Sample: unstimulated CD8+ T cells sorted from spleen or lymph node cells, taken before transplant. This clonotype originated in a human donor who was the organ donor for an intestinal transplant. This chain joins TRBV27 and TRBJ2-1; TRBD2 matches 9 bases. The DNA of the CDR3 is TGTGCCAGCAGTTATAGCGGGGGCTCCTACAATGAGCAGTTCTTC. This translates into CASSYSGGSYNEQFF.